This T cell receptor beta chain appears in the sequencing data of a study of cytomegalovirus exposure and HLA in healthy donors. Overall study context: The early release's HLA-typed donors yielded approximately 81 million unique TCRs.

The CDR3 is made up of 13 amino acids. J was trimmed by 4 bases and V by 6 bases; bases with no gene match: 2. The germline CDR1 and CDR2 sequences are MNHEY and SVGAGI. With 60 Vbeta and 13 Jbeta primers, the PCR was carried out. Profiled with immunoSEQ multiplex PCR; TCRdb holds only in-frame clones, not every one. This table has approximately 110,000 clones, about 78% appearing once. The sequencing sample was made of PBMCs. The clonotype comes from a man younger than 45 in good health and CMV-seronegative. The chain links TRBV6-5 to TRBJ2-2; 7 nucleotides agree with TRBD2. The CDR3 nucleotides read TGTGCCAGCAGGGGCGGGGGCACCGGGGAGCTGTTTTTT. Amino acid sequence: CASRGGGTGELFF.